This TCR beta chain was captured in a study of blood T cell repertoires in COVID-19. In the authors' methods: Amplification of reference gene primers was used by the study to estimate nucleated cell counts. The data were produced by immunoSEQ multiplex PCR, yet TCRdb's version contains in-frame clones alone and is incomplete. V and J calls plus clone size are reproduced from that table; the DNA served to infer D and trimming. The sample consists of roughly 200,000 clones, around 84% of them appearing once. After removal of 4 bases from V and 2 bases from J, the junction contained 3 bases not matched to a gene. The CDR3 covers 15 residues. Germline V lookup: CDR1 SGHDN, CDR2 FVKESK.

The rearrangement joins TRBV14 to TRBJ2-7; 12 positions match TRBD2. The receptor was isolated from a human donor in a cohort sampled during active COVID-19. What was sequenced was peripheral blood. DNA for the CDR3: TGTGCCAGCAGCCTAGGACTAGCGGGGACCTACGAGCAGTACTTC. Translated, it gives CASSLGLAGTYEQYF.